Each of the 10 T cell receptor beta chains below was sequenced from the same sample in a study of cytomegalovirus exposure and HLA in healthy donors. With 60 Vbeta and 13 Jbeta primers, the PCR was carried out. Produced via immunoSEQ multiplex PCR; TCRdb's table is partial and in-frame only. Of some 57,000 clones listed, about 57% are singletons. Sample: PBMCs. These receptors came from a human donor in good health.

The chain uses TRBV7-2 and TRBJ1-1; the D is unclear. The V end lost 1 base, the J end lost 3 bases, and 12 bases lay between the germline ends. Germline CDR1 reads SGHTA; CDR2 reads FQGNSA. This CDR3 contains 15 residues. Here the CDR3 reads CASSLDNHGYTEAFF. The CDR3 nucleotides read TGTGCCAGCAGCTTAGACAATCACGGGTACACTGAAGCTTTCTTT.

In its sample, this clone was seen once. CDR3 sequence: CASSARGRVTDTQYF. CDR3 nucleotide sequence: TGTGCCAGCAGTGCACGGGGTAGAGTCACAGATACGCAGTATTTT. The genes are TRBV6-1 and TRBJ2-3, with D perhaps matching TRBD2 (5 bases). CDR3 length: 15 amino acids. Trimming pared 4 bases from V and 2 bases from J, leaving 13 bases between. Per germline, CDR1 MNHNS and CDR2 SASEGT.

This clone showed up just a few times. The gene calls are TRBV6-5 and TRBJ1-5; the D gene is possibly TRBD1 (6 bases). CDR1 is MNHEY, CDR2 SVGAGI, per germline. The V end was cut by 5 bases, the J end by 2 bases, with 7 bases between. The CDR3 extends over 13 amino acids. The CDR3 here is CASSRQGNQPQHF. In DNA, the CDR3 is TGTGCCAGCAGTCGACAGGGCAATCAGCCCCAGCATTTT.

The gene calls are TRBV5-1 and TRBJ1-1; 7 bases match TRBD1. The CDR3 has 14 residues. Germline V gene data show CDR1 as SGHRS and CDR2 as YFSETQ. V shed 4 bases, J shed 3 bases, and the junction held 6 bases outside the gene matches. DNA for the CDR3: TGCGCCAGCAGCCTACAGGGGACGGACACTGAAGCTTTCTTT. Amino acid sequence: CASSLQGTDTEAFF.

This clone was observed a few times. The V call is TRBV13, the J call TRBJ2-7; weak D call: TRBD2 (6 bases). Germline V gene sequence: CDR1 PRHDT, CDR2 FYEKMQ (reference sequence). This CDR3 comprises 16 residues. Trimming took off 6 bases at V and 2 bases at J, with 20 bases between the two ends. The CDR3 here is CASSLKMRRGAYEQYF. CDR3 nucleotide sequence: TGTGCCAGCAGTTTAAAGATGCGGCGGGGTGCCTACGAGCAGTACTTC.

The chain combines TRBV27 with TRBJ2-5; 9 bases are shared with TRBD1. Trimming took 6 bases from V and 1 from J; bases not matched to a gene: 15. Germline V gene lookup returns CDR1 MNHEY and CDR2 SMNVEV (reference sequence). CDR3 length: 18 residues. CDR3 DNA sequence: TGTGCCAGCAGCCTCTCCCGGGTTACAGGGGGCCTCCAAGAGACCCAGTACTTC. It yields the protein CASSLSRVTGGLQETQYF.

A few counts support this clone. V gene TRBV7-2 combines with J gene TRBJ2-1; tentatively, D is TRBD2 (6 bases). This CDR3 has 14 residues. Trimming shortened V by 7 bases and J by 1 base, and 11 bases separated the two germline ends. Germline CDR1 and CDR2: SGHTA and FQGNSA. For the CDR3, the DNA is TGTGCCAGCACCCTCGGGGGTTCCTACAATGAGCAGTTCTTC. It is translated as CASTLGGSYNEQFF.

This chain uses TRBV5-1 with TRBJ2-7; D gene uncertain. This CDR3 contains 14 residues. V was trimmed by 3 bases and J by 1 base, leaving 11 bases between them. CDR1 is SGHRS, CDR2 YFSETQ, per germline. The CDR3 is CASSSTANSYEQYF. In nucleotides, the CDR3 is TGCGCCAGCAGCTCCACAGCCAATTCCTACGAGCAGTACTTC.

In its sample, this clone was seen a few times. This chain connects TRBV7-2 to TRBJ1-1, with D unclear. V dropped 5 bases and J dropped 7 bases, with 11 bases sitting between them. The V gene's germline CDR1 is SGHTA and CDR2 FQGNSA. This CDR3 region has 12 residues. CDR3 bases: TGTGCCAGCAGCGCGGTACCGGATGAAGCTTTCTTT. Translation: CASSAVPDEAFF.

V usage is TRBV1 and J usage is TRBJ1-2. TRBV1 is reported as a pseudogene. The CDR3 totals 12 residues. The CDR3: CTTWWRFYGYTF. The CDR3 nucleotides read TGCACCACATGGTGGAGATTCTATGGCTACACCTTC.